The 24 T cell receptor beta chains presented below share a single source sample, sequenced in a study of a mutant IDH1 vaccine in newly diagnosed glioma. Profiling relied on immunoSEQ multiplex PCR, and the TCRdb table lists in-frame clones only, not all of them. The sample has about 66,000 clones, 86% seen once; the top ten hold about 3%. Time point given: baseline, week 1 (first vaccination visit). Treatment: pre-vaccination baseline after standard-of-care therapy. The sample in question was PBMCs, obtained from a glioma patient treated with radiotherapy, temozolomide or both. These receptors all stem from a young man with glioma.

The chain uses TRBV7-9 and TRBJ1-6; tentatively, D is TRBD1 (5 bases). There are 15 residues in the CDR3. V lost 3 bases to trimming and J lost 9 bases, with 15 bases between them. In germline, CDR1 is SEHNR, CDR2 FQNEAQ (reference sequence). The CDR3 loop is CASSLVGEDLSPLHF. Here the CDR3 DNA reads TGTGCCAGCAGCTTGGTAGGGGAGGATCTTTCACCCCTCCACTTT.

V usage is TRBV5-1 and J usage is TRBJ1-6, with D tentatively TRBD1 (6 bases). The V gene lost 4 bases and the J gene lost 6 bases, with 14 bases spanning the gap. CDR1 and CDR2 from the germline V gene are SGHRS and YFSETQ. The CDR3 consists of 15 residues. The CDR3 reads CASSPQQGGNSPLHF. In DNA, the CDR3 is TGCGCCAGCAGCCCCCAACAGGGTGGTAATTCACCCCTCCACTTT.

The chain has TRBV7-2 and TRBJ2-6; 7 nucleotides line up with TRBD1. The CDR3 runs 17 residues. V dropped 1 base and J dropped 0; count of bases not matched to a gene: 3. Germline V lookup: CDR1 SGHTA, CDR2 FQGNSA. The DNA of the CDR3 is TGTGCCAGCAGCTTAGTGGGACAGACCTCTGGGGCCAACGTCCTGACTTTC. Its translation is CASSLVGQTSGANVLTF.

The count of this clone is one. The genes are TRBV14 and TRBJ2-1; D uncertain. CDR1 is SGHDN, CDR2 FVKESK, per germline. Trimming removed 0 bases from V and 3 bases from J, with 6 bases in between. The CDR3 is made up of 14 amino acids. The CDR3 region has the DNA TGTGCCAGCAGCCAAGATCGGCGCTACAATGAGCAGTTCTTC. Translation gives CASSQDRRYNEQFF. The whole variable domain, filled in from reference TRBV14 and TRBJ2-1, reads EAGVTQFPSHSVIEKGQTVTLRCDPISGHDNLYWYRRVMGKEIKFLLHFVKESKQDESGMPNNRFLAERTGGTYSTLKVQPAELEDSGVYFCASSQDRRYNEQFFGPGTRLTVL.

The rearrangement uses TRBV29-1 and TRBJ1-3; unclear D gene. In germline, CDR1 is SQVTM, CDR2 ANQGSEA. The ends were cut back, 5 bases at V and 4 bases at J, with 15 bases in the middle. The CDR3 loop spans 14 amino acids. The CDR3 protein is CSVPGWGGGNTIYF. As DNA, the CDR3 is TGCAGCGTTCCGGGGTGGGGAGGAGGAAACACCATATATTTT.

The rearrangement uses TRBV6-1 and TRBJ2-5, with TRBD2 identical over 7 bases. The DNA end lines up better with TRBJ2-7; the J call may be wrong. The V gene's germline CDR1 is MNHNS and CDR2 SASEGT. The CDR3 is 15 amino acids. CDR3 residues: CASLSPGGGAYEQYF. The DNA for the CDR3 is TGTGCCAGCTTGTCCCCAGGTGGGGGGGCCTACGAGCAGTACTTC.

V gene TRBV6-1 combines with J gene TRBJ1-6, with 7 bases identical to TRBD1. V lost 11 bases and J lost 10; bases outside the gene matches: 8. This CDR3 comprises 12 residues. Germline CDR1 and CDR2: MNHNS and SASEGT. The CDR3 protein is CAGRTGGSPLHF. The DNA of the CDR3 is TGTGCCGGGCGGACAGGCGGATCACCCCTCCACTTT.

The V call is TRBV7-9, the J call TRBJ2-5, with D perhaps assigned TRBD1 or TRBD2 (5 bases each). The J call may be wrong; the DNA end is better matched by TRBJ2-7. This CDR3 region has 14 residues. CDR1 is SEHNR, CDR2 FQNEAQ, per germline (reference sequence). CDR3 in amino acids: CASSLDGATYEQYF. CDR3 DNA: TGTGCCAGCAGCTTAGACGGGGCGACCTACGAGCAGTACTTC.

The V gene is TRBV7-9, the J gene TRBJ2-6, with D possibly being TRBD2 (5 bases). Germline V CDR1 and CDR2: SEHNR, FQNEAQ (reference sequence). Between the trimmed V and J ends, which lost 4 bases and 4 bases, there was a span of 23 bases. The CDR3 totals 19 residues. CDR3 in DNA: TGTGCCAGCAGCTCTCACCCATCAACTCGGAAGCGGGGGGCCAACGTCCTGACTTTC. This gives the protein CASSSHPSTRKRGANVLTF.

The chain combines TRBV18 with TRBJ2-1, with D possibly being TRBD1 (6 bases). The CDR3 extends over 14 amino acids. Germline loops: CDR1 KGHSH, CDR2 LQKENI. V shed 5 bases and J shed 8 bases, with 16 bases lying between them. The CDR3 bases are TGTGCCAGCTCAGTCGACTGGGGGCTCGATGAGCAGTTCTTC. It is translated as CASSVDWGLDEQFF.

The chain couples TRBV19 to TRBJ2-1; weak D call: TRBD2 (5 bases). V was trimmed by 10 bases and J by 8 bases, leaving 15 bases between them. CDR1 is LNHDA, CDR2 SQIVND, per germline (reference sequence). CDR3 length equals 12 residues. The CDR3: CATRTPRYEQFF. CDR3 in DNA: TGTGCCACCAGGACTCCCCGCTATGAGCAGTTCTTC.

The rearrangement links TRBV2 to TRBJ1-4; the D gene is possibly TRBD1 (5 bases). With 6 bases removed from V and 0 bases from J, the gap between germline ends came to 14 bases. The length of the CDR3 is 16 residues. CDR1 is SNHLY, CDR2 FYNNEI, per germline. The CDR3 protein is CASRILRGATNEKLFF. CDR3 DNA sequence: TGTGCCAGCAGGATCCTGAGGGGTGCAACTAATGAAAAACTGTTTTTT.

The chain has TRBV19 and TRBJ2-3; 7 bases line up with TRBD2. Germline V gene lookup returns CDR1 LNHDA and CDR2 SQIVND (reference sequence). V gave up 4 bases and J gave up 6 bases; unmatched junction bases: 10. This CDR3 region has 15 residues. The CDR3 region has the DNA TGTGCCAGTAGTAGATCGGGGGGATCCTCCGATACGCAGTATTTT. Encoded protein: CASSRSGGSSDTQYF.

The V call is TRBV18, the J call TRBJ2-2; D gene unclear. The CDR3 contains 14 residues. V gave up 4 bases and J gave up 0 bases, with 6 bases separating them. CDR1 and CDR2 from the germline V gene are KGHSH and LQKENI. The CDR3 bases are TGTGCCAGCTCACTGGCCGCGAACACCGGGGAGCTGTTTTTT. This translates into CASSLAANTGELFF.

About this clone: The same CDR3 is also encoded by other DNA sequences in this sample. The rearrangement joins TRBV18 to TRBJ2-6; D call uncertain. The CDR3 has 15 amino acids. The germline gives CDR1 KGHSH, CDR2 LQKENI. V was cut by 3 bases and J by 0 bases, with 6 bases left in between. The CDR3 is CASSPLDSGANVLTF. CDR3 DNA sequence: TGTGCCAGCTCACCTTTGGACTCTGGGGCCAACGTCCTGACTTTC. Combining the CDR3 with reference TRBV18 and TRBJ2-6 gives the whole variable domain NAGVMQNPRHLVRRRGQEARLRCSPMKGHSHVYWYRQLPEEGLKFMVYLQKENIIDESGMPKERFSAEFPKEGPSILRIQQVVRGDSAAYFCASSPLDSGANVLTFGAGSRLTVL.

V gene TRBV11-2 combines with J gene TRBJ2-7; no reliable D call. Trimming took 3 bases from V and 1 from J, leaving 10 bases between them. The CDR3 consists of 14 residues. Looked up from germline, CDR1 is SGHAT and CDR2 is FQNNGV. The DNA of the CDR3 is TGTGCCAGCAGCTTGGTGGCGGCTTCCTACGAGCAGTACTTC. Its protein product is CASSLVAASYEQYF.

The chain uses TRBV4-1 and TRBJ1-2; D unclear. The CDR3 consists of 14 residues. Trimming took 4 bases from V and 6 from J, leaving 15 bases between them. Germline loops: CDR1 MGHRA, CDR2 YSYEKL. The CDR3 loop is CASSPHSGGNGYTF. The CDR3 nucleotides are TGCGCCAGCAGCCCCCATTCGGGCGGGAATGGCTACACCTTC.

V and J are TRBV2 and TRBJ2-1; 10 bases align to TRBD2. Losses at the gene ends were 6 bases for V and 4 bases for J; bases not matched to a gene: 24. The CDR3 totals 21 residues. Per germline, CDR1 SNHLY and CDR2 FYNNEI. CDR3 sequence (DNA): TGTGCCAGCAGGGGAAGGACTAGGGGCTGGGCGGGTAGCGGGGGGTACAATGAGCAGTTCTTC. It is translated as CASRGRTRGWAGSGGYNEQFF.

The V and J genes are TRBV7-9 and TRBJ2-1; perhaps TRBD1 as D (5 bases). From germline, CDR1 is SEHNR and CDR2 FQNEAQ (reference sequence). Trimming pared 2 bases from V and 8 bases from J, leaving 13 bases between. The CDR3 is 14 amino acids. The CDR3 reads CASSLQGHHHEQFF. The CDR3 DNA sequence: TGTGCCAGCAGCTTACAGGGCCACCACCATGAGCAGTTCTTC.

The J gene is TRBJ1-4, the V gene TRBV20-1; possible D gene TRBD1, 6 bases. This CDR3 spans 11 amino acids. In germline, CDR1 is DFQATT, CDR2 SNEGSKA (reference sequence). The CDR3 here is CGGGANEKLFF. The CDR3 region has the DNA TGCGGCGGGGGGGCAAATGAAAAACTGTTTTTT.

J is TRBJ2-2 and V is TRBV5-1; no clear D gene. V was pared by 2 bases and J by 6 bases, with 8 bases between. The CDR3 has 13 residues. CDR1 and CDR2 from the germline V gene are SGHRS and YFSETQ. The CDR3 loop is CASSFQIAGELFF. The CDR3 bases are TGCGCCAGCAGCTTTCAGATAGCCGGGGAGCTGTTTTTT. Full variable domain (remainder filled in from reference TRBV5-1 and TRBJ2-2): KAGVTQTPRYLIKTRGQQVTLSCSPISGHRSVSWYQQTPGQGLQFLFEYFSETQRNKGNFPGRFSGRQFSNSRSEMNVSTLELGDSALYLCASSFQIAGELFFGEGSRLTVL.

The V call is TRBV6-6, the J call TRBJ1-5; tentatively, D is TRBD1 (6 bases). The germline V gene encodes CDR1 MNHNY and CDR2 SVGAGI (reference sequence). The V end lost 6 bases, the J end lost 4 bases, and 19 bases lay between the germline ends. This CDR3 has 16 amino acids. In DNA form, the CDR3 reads TGTGCCAGCAGCCCTGGGGGAGGGGGAGGTAATCAGCCCCAGCATTTT. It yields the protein CASSPGGGGGNQPQHF.

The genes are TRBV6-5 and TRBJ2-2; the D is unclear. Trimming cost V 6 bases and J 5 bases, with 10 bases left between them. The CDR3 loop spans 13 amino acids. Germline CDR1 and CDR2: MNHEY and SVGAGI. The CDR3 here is CASRRQWTGELFF. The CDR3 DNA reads TGTGCCAGCAGGCGTCAGTGGACCGGGGAGCTGTTTTTT.

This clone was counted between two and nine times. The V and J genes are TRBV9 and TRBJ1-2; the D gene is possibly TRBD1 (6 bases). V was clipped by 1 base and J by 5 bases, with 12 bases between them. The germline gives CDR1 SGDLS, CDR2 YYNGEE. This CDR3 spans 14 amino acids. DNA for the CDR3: TGTGCCAGCAGCGTATTGACAGGCGGGTATGGCTACACCTTC. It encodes CASSVLTGGYGYTF.